A selection of T cell receptor beta chains follows, all from one sample in a study of T-cell memory formation after mild COVID-19. TCRdb re-analysed the 5' RACE reads in MiXCR, keeping a single row per CDR3 protein. The sample includes 560,000 or so distinct CDR3 sequences, approximately 15% of them seen just once. Material: PBMCs or a T cell subset sorted from them (not recorded which). All receptors derive from an adult woman who had mild COVID-19 (a few samples of this study predate the infection). Cell type and time point are not known. CDR3s include the opening cysteine and the closing phenylalanine or tryptophan. Each record gives: J gene, V gene, clone size, CDR3 protein. The size field is filled for only some rows; it gives once, few, many or a size class.

TRBJ2-5,TRBV28,few,CASSPSRVGGETQYF
TRBJ1-4,TRBV5-1,.,CASSSDPSNEKLFF
TRBJ1-1,TRBV5-1,few,CASSWNTNTEAFF
TRBJ1-4,TRBV4-3,few,CASSQDRPRTGSGEKLFF
TRBJ1-4,TRBV19,.,CASRAQGYGFEKLFF
TRBJ1-2,TRBV30,.,CAWTGSYGYTF
TRBJ2-2,TRBV7-3,.,CASRGREALYTGELFF
TRBJ1-1,TRBV19,.,CASSTQGFMNTEAFF
TRBJ1-1,TRBV24-1,few,CATSDFRTGRGAFF
TRBJ2-7,TRBV6-2/TRBV6-3,.,CASNPIVGETYEQYF
TRBJ2-3,TRBV5-1,few,CASSSTSGRPDTQYF
TRBJ1-5,TRBV30,once,CAWRTGGNQPQHF
TRBJ1-1,TRBV25-1,.,CASSVQGVTEAFF
TRBJ1-1,TRBV6-1,few,CASSEAAEGGGTEAFF
TRBJ2-5,TRBV12-3/TRBV12-4,.,CASTRGGAQETQYF
TRBJ2-1,TRBV20-1,few,CSAVAGGYEQFF
TRBJ2-1,TRBV11-2,.,CASTLRRSSYNGQFF
TRBJ2-3,TRBV9,.,CASSGAGLASTDTQYF
TRBJ2-1,TRBV20-1,.,CSARGSLAGAWNEQFF
TRBJ2-2,TRBV5-6,few,CASSPGTSGIVGELFF
TRBJ2-7,TRBV14,few,CASSPYLGYDEQYF
TRBJ1-1,TRBV4-3,.,CASSQEAGVWLNTEAFF
TRBJ1-2,TRBV13,.,CASRAGLYGYTF
TRBJ2-1,TRBV6-2/TRBV6-3,.,CASSYSTSGSSYNEQFF
TRBJ1-3,TRBV14,few,CASSQDWGISGNTIYF
TRBJ2-3,TRBV9,.,CASSAGTQTDTQYF
TRBJ1-2,TRBV2,few,CASSEQGGKVYGYTF
TRBJ1-2,TRBV5-8,.,CASLGIGNYGYTF
TRBJ2-2,TRBV25-1,.,CASTAGVTGELFF
TRBJ2-7,TRBV9,.,CASSASNRENEQYF
TRBJ2-3,TRBV19,.,CAVAGESTDTQYF
TRBJ2-3,TRBV7-3,few,CASSISQGRADTQYF
TRBJ1-1,TRBV12-3/TRBV12-4,.,CASSLQGSRHTEAFF
TRBJ2-7,TRBV12-3/TRBV12-4,many,CASSLGDRGREQYF
TRBJ2-3,TRBV24-1,.,CATSDESTDTQYF
TRBJ1-2,TRBV29-1,.,CSVENGSYGYTF
TRBJ2-2,TRBV6-1,.,CASIGTANTGELFF
TRBJ2-5,TRBV7-9,.,CASSSLEEETQYF
TRBJ2-2,TRBV20-1,.,CSATAGRTGELFF
TRBJ2-4,TRBV30,few,CAWSTPGANIQYF
TRBJ2-3,TRBV6-5,.,CASSPHRSGRAGTDTQYF
TRBJ2-5,TRBV12-3/TRBV12-4,few,CASSLVAGMRTQYF
TRBJ1-1,TRBV20-1,few,CSARDQRGGVTEAFF
TRBJ1-2,TRBV30,.,CAWSSGFYYGYTF
TRBJ2-1,TRBV10-3,.,CAIRPGGGTNNEQFF
TRBJ2-1,TRBV5-4,few,CASSALRRTSGRAQYNEQFF
TRBJ2-7,TRBV6-2/TRBV6-3,.,CASKPGTPSYEQYF
TRBJ1-2,TRBV6-5,.,CASGQVADGYTF
TRBJ1-1,TRBV27,.,CASSYNSLFEAFF